Sequencing of this T cell receptor (beta chain) was carried out in a study of T-cell reconstitution after alpha-beta-depleted transplantation in children. Findings and caveats of the study: Some patients' high day-60 TCRbeta diversity was traced to surviving recipient T cells and thymic progenitors. Reports say that about two months after transplant, the alpha-beta T cells came out of several hundred graft clones that had expanded. The authors attributed T-cell counts and diversity one year after transplant mostly to newly produced T cells.

Trimming stripped 0 bases from V and 6 bases from J, with 6 bases between. Germline CDR1 reads SEHNR; CDR2 reads FQNEAQ (reference sequence). CDR3 size: 13 residues. This clonotype was seen at least ten times. The target antigen is unknown. As it was prepared, the TCRbeta library received unique molecular identifiers. MiXCR, run by TCRdb on the PCR reads, gives a single entry per CDR3 protein. The table includes about 340,000 distinct CDR3 sequences, roughly 16% detected once. This sequence was found in a male patient aged 2-10 years who had a stem cell transplant for acute lymphoblastic leukemia, so the T cells may come from the graft donor. The chain uses TRBV7-9 and TRBJ2-4; D unclear. The sequencing here drew on PBMCs, mostly from graft donor cells, taken 360 days after TCRalphabeta/CD19-depleted stem cell transplant. The CDR3 sequence: CASSLAGLNIQYF. CDR3 sequence (DNA): TGTGCCAGCAGCTTAGCAGGGCTAAACATTCAGTACTTC.